These 9 T cell receptor beta chains came from one sample sequenced in a study of cytomegalovirus exposure and HLA in healthy donors. PCR employed 60 Vbeta and 13 Jbeta primers. Measured with immunoSEQ multiplex PCR; TCRdb has only the in-frame clones, and not every one. In the table there are some 150,000 clones, approximately 87% of which are singletons. Sequenced input: PBMCs. The source is a woman younger than 45 in good health and CMV-seronegative.

This clone was seen once. The V gene is TRBV25-1, the J gene TRBJ2-3, with 9 bases identical to TRBD2. CDR1 is MGHDK, CDR2 SYGVNS, per germline. CDR3 length equals 16 residues. With 3 bases clipped from V and 2 bases from J, the junction kept 6 bases outside the gene matches. The CDR3 spells CASSDPTSGHTDTQYF. The CDR3 bases are TGTGCCAGCAGTGATCCTACTAGCGGGCACACAGATACGCAGTATTTT.

The chain has TRBV4-3 and TRBJ1-2, with 10 bases aligning to TRBD1. Germline CDR1 reads LGHNA; CDR2 reads YSLEER. J gave up 4 bases and V 4 bases, and 3 bases lay outside the gene matches. This CDR3 spans 14 amino acids. CDR3 region: CASSPGQGSYGYTF. The CDR3 DNA is TGCGCCAGCAGCCCGGGACAGGGGAGCTATGGCTACACCTTC.

CDR3 in amino acids: CASSDQGLSYTF. The DNA for the CDR3 is TGTGCCAGCAGTGATCAGGGTCTGAGCTACACCTTC. J is TRBJ1-2 and V is TRBV2; a possible D gene is TRBD1 (5 bases). Germline V gene lookup returns CDR1 SNHLY and CDR2 FYNNEI. The CDR3 length is 12 residues. Trimming pared 3 bases from V and 9 bases from J, leaving 11 bases between.

This clone was counted between two and nine times. The chain carries TRBV6-5 and TRBJ1-2, with 8 positions matching TRBD1. The CDR3 spans 13 residues. The germline V gene encodes CDR1 MNHEY and CDR2 SVGAGI. With 6 bases clipped from V and 5 bases from J, the junction kept 5 bases outside the gene matches. CDR3 sequence: CASSTDRGYGYTF. The CDR3 DNA sequence: TGTGCCAGCAGCACCGACAGGGGATATGGCTACACCTTC.

The chain is built from TRBV28 and TRBJ1-5, with a weak D call TRBD1 (5 bases). The CDR3 length is 15 residues. Per germline, CDR1 MDHEN and CDR2 SYDVKM. Trimming removed 0 bases from V and 0 bases from J, with 6 bases in between. CDR3 sequence: CASSLWQGSNQPQHF. The CDR3, as DNA: TGTGCCAGCAGTTTATGGCAGGGTAGCAATCAGCCCCAGCATTTT.

V usage is TRBV12-5 and J usage is TRBJ1-2; 7 bases fit TRBD1. The CDR3 length is 19 residues. V was pared by 0 bases and J by 1 base, with 14 bases of the junction left unmatched. From germline, CDR1 is LGHNT and CDR2 FRNRAP. The DNA for the CDR3 is TGTGCTAGTGGTTTGGTACTAGGCGACAGGGAGCCGAGTAACTATGGCTACACCTTC. Protein: CASGLVLGDREPSNYGYTF.

The chain joins TRBV9 to TRBJ2-3; 10 bases agree with TRBD2. Germline CDR1 SGDLS, CDR2 YYNGEE. Unmatched junction bases numbered 1, after V lost 4 bases and J lost 5 bases. The CDR3 is 13 amino acids. The CDR3 loop reads CASSPSGGDTQYF. Here the CDR3 DNA reads TGTGCCAGCAGCCCTAGCGGGGGAGATACGCAGTATTTT.

The rearrangement links TRBV7-8 to TRBJ2-3, with 7 bases aligning to TRBD2. The germline V gene has CDR1 SGHVS and CDR2 FQNEAQ. V trimming: 1 base; J trimming: 0 bases; junction bases outside the gene matches: 7. The CDR3 is made up of 17 amino acids. DNA for the CDR3: TGTGCCAGCAGCTTAGATGCTAGCGGAGTAAGCACAGATACGCAGTATTTT. Translated: CASSLDASGVSTDTQYF. Variable domain in full (rest from reference TRBV7-8 and TRBJ2-3): GAGVSQSPRYKVAKRGQDVALRCDPISGHVSLFWYQQALGQGPEFLTYFQNEAQLDKSGLPSDRFFAERPEGSVSTLKIQRTQQEDSAVYLCASSLDASGVSTDTQYFGPGTRLTVL.

This clone was detected once. V is TRBV7-8 and J is TRBJ1-2, with TRBD1 matching 11 bases. The CDR3 consists of 15 residues. Unmatched junction bases numbered 5, after V lost 2 bases and J lost 6 bases. From germline, CDR1 is SGHVS and CDR2 FQNEAQ. The CDR3 sequence: CASSLYRTGGDGYTF. CDR3 in DNA: TGTGCCAGCAGCTTATACCGGACAGGGGGCGATGGCTACACCTTC.